One T cell receptor (beta chain) is described in this entry. What it binds is unknown. Being one base from a much bigger clone, this may be a read error. The use of a sample-barcoded 5' primer and a J-beta primer mix characterized a second PCR of roughly 6 to 11 cycles. TCRdb reprocessed the 5' RACE reads with MiXCR, giving one entry per CDR3 protein. The data contain fewer than 1,000,000 distinct CDR3 sequences, under 45% of them seen just once; the ten biggest clones take up roughly a fifth. This entry comes from a study of blood T cells in healthy people across ages. The CDR3 runs to 16 residues. Germline trimming cut 5 bases from V and 7 bases from J; bases unmatched to any gene: 8. Germline assignment: CDR1 SGHTA and CDR2 FQGNSA. Study-level findings and limits: Researchers said unsorted PBMCs prevented a conclusive naive versus antigen-experienced comparison.

This chain connects TRBV7-2 to TRBJ2-1, with 13 bases fitting TRBD2. This TCR was sampled from a man aged 60-69 years in good health. Sequencing was performed on blood. DNA for the CDR3: TGTGCCAGCAGCACGACCGGACTAGCGGGGGCAAATGAGCAGTTCTTC. Translated, it gives CASSTTGLAGANEQFF.